What follows are 5 T cell receptor beta chains derived from one specimen sequenced in a study of shared clonotypes between healthy human individuals. TCRdb's copy holds only in-frame clones and misses some; the assay was immunoSEQ multiplex PCR. The table lists approximately 2.4 million clones, about 94% of them singletons. The sample comprised naive CD4+ T cells sorted from blood. Subset: CD45RA+ positively selected. The receptors stem from a man younger than 35 in good health.

This sequence joins TRBV5-1 and TRBJ2-2; no clear D. The CDR3 contains 14 residues. Per the germline V gene, CDR1 is SGHRS and CDR2 is YFSETQ. Trimming took off 1 base at V and 1 base at J, with 5 bases between the two ends. CDR3 in amino acids: CASSLYKNTGELFF. The CDR3 nucleotides read TGCGCCAGCAGCTTGTACAAGAACACCGGGGAGCTGTTTTTT.

V gene TRBV28 combines with J gene TRBJ1-1; maybe TRBD1 (5 bases). Germline values: CDR1 MDHEN, CDR2 SYDVKM. CDR3 length: 15 residues. Trimming stripped 5 bases from V and 3 bases from J, with 16 bases between. The CDR3 coding sequence is TGTGCCAGCAGTCGACCCTCGAGGGGCGACACTGAAGCTTTCTTT. It yields the protein CASSRPSRGDTEAFF.

The rearrangement joins TRBV7-2 to TRBJ2-4; D possibly corresponds to TRBD2 (5 bases). Germline V gene sequence: CDR1 SGHTA, CDR2 FQGNSA. The CDR3 runs to 15 residues. V lost 2 bases and J 2 bases, leaving 10 bases between the germline ends. The CDR3 DNA follows: TGTGCCAGCAGCTTATCGAGCGGTTCCAAAAACATTCAGTACTTC. This translates into CASSLSSGSKNIQYF.

Turning to this clone: Other DNA sequences within the sample encode an identical CDR3. The gene calls are TRBV5-1 and TRBJ2-7; no clear D. This CDR3 has 13 residues. V gave up 0 bases and J gave up 2 bases, with 6 bases separating them. Germline lookup yields CDR1 SGHRS and CDR2 YFSETQ. The CDR3, as DNA: TGCGCCAGCAGCTTGGCTGGCACCTACGAGCAGTACTTC. This codes for CASSLAGTYEQYF.

The gene calls are TRBV5-4 and TRBJ1-1; tentatively, D is TRBD1 (6 bases). Germline-derived CDR1 and CDR2 are SGHNT and YYREEE (reference sequence). V was trimmed by 4 bases and J by 3 bases, leaving 13 bases between them. This CDR3 has 14 amino acids. CDR3 bases: TGTGCCAGCAGCAATGGAGGGGGTTACACTGAAGCTTTCTTT. The encoded protein is CASSNGGGYTEAFF.